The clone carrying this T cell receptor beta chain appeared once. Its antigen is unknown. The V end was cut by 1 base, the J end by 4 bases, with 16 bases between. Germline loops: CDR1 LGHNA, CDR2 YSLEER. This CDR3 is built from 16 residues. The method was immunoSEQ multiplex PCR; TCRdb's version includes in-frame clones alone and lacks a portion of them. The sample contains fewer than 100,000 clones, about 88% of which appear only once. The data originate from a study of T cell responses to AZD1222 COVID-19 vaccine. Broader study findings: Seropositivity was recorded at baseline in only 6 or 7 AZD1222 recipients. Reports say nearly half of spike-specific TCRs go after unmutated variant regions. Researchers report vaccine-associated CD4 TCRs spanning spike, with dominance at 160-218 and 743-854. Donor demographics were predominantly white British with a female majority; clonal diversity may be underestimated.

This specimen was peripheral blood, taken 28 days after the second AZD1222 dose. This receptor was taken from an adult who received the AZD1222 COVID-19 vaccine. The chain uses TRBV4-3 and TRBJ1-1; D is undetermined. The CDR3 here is CASSQGNPALSTEAFF. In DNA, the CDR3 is TGCGCCAGCAGCCAAGGTAATCCGGCTTTGAGCACTGAAGCTTTCTTT.